The 8 T cell receptor beta chains reported below all come from one sample, sequenced in a study of T cell responses to AZD1222 COVID-19 vaccine. Sequencing used immunoSEQ multiplex PCR; TCRdb keeps in-frame clones, though not all of them. The data hold under 130,000 clones, with 80% to 90% observed a single time. The sample consisted of peripheral blood, taken on day 0 of AZD1222 vaccination. The receptor source for this set is an adult in good health.

This clone was recorded only once. The CDR3: CASSLITRGWEQYF. The CDR3 bases are TGTGCCAGCAGTTTAATTACCAGGGGTTGGGAGCAGTACTTC. This chain joins TRBV28 and TRBJ2-7, with TRBD1 as a possible D gene (6 bases). V was shortened by 2 bases and J by 7 bases, with 15 bases between the two germline ends. Germline loops: CDR1 MDHEN, CDR2 SYDVKM. CDR3 length: 14 residues.

This sequence joins TRBV5-6 and TRBJ2-7, with D unclear. Near its end, the DNA agrees better with TRBJ2-5, so the J call may be wrong. CDR3 length: 11 residues. Germline CDR1 reads SGHDT; CDR2 reads YYEEEE. CDR3 sequence: CASSFSETQYF. The CDR3 DNA reads TGTGCCAGCAGCTTTTCCGAGACCCAGTACTTC.

The table lists this clone with a few counts. The chain carries TRBV20-1 and TRBJ1-2, with a tentative D call TRBD1 (5 bases). Trimming left V 3 bases short and J 8 bases short, with 13 bases between. The CDR3 extends over 12 amino acids. Germline V gene data show CDR1 as DFQATT and CDR2 as SNEGSKA (reference sequence). The CDR3 nucleotides read TGCAGTGCTAGTGGGCAGGGTTACGGCTACACCTTC. It encodes CSASGQGYGYTF.

J is TRBJ1-1 and V is TRBV2; D remains ambiguous. Trimming took 2 bases from V and 10 from J, leaving 11 bases between them. Germline-derived CDR1 and CDR2 are SNHLY and FYNNEI. The CDR3 runs to 12 residues. The CDR3 loop reads CASSEWVQTAFF. Here the CDR3 DNA reads TGTGCCAGCAGTGAATGGGTCCAGACAGCTTTCTTT.

The chain links TRBV28 to TRBJ2-5, with 8 bases fitting TRBD2. The trim removed 1 base at V and 5 bases at J, leaving 3 bases unmatched. There are 14 residues in the CDR3. Germline lookup yields CDR1 MDHEN and CDR2 SYDVKM. The CDR3 coding sequence is TGTGCCAGCAGTTTATCGGGGGGGCAGGAGACCCAGTACTTC. Encoded protein: CASSLSGGQETQYF.

In this sample, this clone turned up a few times. The chain carries TRBV6-5 and TRBJ1-6; D is unresolved. V was shortened by 3 bases and J by 3 bases, with 6 bases between the two germline ends. Per the germline V gene, CDR1 is MNHEY and CDR2 is SVGAGI. CDR3 size: 14 residues. The CDR3 region is CASSYGVYNSPLHF. In DNA, the CDR3 is TGTGCCAGCAGTTATGGGGTCTATAATTCACCCCTCCACTTT.

This CDR3 reads CAISDLGRSLDTQYF. The CDR3 nucleotides read TGTGCCATCAGTGACCTCGGACGGAGCCTAGATACGCAGTATTTT. The chain has TRBV10-3 and TRBJ2-3; D gene ambiguous. The CDR3 totals 15 residues. The germline V gene has CDR1 ENHRY and CDR2 SYGVKD. V was cut by 3 bases and J by 5 bases, with 15 bases left in between.

The CDR3 DNA reads as TGCGCCAGCAGCCAAGGAGAGGGGCCGAGGGAGACCCAGTACTTC. It is translated as CASSQGEGPRETQYF. The chain uses TRBV4-3 and TRBJ2-5; D is tentatively TRBD1 or TRBD2 (5 bases each). The CDR3 contains 15 residues. CDR1 is LGHNA, CDR2 YSLEER, per germline. The V end was cut by 1 base, the J end by 5 bases, with 14 bases between.